Sequencing of this TCR beta chain was carried out in a study of T cell repertoires in cytomegalovirus infection (dated by TCRdb to about 2019). Regarding the research as a whole: Because public TCR beta signatures pointed to carriage of CMV infection together with the matching HLA type, the HLA type of each donor mattered for the analysis.

The germline V gene (reference sequence) yields LGHDT for CDR1 and YNNKEL for CDR2. The CDR3 runs 15 amino acids, cysteine and phenylalanine included. The sequence is cut down to CDR3 DNA, 45 bases in frame from base 1. V is clipped by 4 bases and J by 2 bases, and the sequence between their germline boundaries is 14 bases long. This clonotype was counted a few times. Its antigen is not yet known. Qualities for individual bases were not recorded, and no much larger clone is one base off. Data came from an Illumina HiSeq 1500. The public reads were run again by TCRdb, first through fastp at Q25 and then through MiXCR, and only productive beta chains were kept. Each entry merges the rows of one CDR3 protein and shows their most common DNA and genes. This sample comprises over 150,000 distinct CDR3 sequences, approximately 14% of them detected only once. The top ten constitute roughly 30% of the sample.

Overall results and qualifications from the work: In both this cohort and an independent cohort of over 350 donors, the cumulative frequency of public TCR beta family members distinguished carriers of CMV infection plus the relevant HLA type. In the ex vivo response, HLA-C-restricted CMV-specific TCR beta clonotypes were dominant, and in two of eight donors the single most frequent clonotype came from this HLA-C-restricted group.

Sequences were obtained from PBMCs. This clonotype originated in a human donor in good health (CMV status not recorded). Some clones in this sample may be carry-over from other donors' samples. The V and J genes are TRBV3-1 and TRBJ2-5; no confident D gene assignment can be made. The CDR3 protein is CASSPRTVQQETQYF. In nucleotides, the sequence is TGTGCCAGCAGCCCCCGGACGGTACAACAAGAGACCCAGTACTTC.